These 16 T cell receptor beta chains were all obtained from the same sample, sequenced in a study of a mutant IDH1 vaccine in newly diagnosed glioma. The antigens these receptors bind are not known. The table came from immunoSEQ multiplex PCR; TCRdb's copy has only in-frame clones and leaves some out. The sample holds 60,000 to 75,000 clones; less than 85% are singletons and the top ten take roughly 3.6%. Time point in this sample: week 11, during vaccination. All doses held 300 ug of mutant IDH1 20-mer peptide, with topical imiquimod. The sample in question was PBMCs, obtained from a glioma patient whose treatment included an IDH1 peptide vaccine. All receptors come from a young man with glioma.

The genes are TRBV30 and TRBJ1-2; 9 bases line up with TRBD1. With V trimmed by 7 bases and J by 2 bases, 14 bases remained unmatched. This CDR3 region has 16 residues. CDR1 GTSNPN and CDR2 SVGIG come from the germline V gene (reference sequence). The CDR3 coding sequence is TGTGCCTTATTCCGGGACAGGGCTATCGGAAACTATGGCTACACCTTC. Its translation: CALFRDRAIGNYGYTF.

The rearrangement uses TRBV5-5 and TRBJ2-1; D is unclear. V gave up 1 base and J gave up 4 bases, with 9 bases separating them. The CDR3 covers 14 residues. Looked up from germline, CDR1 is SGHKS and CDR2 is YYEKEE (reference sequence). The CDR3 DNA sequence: TGTGCCAGCAGCTTGTCCTCTGGGTACAATGAGCAGTTCTTC. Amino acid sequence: CASSLSSGYNEQFF.

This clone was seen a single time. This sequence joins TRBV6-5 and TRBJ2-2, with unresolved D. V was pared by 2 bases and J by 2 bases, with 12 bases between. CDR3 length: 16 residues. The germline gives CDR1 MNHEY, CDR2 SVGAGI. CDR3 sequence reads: CASSYRPLRNTGELFF. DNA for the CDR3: TGTGCCAGCAGTTACCGCCCTCTCAGAAACACCGGGGAGCTGTTTTTT.

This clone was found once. The chain's CDR3 is CASTPVPNTQYF. CDR3 coding DNA: TGTGCCAGCACCCCAGTCCCGAATACGCAGTATTTT. The J gene is TRBJ2-3, the V gene TRBV7-7; D not resolved. Germline CDR1 is SSHAT and CDR2 is FNYEAQ (reference sequence). The CDR3 sequence is 12 residues long. Trimming removed 7 bases at V and 7 bases at J, with 12 bases between. Full variable domain (outside the CDR3, taken from reference TRBV7-7 and TRBJ2-3): GAGVSQSPRYKVTKRGQDVTLRCDPISSHATLYWYQQALGQGPEFLTYFNYEAQPDKSGLPSDRFSAERPEGSISTLTIQRTEQRDSAMYRCASTPVPNTQYFGPGTRLTVL.

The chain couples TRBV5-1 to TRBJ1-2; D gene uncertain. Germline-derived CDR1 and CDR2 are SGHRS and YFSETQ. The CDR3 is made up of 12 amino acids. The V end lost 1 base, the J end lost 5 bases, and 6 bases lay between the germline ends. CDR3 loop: CASSLNSYGYTF. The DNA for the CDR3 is TGCGCCAGCAGCTTGAACAGTTATGGCTACACCTTC.

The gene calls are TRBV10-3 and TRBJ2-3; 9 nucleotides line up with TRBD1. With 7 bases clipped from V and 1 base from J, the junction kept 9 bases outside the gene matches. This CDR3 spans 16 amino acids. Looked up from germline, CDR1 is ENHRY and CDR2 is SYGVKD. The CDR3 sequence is CAITKRQGGGTDTQYF. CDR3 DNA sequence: TGTGCCATCACGAAACGACAGGGGGGAGGCACAGATACGCAGTATTTT.

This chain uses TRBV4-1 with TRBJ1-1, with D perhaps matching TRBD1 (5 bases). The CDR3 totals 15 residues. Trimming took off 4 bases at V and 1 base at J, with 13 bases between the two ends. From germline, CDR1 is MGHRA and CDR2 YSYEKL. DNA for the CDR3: TGCGCCAGCAGCCGCCTCGGGGGTCAGAACACTGAAGCTTTCTTT. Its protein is CASSRLGGQNTEAFF.

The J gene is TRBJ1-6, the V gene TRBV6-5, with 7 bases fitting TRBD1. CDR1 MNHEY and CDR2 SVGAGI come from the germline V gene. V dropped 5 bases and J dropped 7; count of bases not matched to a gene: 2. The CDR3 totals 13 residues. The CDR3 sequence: CASSTGENSPLHF. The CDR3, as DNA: TGTGCCAGCAGTACAGGGGAAAATTCACCCCTCCACTTT.

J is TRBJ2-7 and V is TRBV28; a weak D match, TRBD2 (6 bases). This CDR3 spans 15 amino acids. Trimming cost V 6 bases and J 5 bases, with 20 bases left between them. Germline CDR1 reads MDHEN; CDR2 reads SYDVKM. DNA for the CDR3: TGTGCCAGCAGCTTGATCGGGACTCTTAGGCACGAGCAGTACTTC. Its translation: CASSLIGTLRHEQYF.

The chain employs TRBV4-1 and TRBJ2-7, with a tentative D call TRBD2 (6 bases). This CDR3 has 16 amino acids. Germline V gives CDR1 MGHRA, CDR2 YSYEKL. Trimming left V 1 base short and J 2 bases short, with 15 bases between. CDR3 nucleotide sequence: TGCGCCAGCAGCCAAGTCCTCGACGGGAGTCCCTACGAGCAGTACTTC. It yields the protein CASSQVLDGSPYEQYF.

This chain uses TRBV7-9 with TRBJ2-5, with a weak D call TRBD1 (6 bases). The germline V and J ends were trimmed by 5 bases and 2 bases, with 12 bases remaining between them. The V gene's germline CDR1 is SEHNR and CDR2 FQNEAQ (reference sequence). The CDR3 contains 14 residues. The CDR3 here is CASSTYRDQETQYF. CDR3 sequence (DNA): TGTGCCAGCAGCACATACAGGGATCAAGAGACCCAGTACTTC.

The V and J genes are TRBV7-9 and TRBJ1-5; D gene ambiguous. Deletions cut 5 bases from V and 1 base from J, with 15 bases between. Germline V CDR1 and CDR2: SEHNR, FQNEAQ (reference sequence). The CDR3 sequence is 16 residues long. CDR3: CASSTGGVVSNQPQHF. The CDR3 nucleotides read TGTGCCAGCAGCACTGGCGGGGTGGTGAGCAATCAGCCCCAGCATTTT.

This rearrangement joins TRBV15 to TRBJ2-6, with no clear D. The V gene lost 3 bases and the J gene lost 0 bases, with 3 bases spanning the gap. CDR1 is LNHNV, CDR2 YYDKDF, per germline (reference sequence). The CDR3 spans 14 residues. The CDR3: CATSSGSGANVLTF. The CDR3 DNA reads TGTGCCACCAGCAGCGGCTCTGGGGCCAACGTCCTGACTTTC.

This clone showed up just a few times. The CDR3 region is CASSQLHLSSGNTIYF. In DNA form, the CDR3 reads TGTGCCAGCAGCCAACTACACCTTTCCTCTGGAAACACCATATATTTT. The rearrangement uses TRBV4-2 and TRBJ1-3, with D unresolved. The CDR3 loop spans 16 amino acids. The V and J ends lost 2 bases and 0 bases respectively, with 11 bases between them. CDR1 and CDR2 (germline): LGHNA, YNFKEQ.

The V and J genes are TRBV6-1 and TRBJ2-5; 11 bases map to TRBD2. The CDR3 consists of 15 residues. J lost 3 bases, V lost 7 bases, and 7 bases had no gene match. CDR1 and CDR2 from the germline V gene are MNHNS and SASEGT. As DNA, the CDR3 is TGTGCCAGCACACTATCGACTAGCGGGGAAGAGACCCAGTACTTC. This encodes CASTLSTSGEETQYF.

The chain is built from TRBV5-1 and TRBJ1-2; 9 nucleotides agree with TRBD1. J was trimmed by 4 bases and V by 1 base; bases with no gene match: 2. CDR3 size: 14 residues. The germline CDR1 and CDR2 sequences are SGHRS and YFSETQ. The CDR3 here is CASSLQQGAYGYTF. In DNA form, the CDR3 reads TGCGCCAGCAGCTTGCAACAGGGGGCCTATGGCTACACCTTC. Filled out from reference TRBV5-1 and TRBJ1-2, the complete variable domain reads KAGVTQTPRYLIKTRGQQVTLSCSPISGHRSVSWYQQTPGQGLQFLFEYFSETQRNKGNFPGRFSGRQFSNSRSEMNVSTLELGDSALYLCASSLQQGAYGYTFGSGTRLTVV.